This T cell receptor (beta chain) was profiled in a study of TIL therapy for anti-PD-1-resistant metastatic lung cancer. Regarding the study as a whole: Many TIL product clones were absent from baseline tumor, suggesting clonal contraction.

The immunoSEQ assay was v3. Survey-level samples got around 2.1 million read pairs; deep-level samples got about 5-6 million. Measured with immunoSEQ multiplex PCR; TCRdb has only the in-frame clones, and not every one. The table shows approximately 92,000 clones, with just over 65% occurring only once. Of note for this clone: The antigen is not known.

Time point in this sample: pre-treatment sample, taken before nivolumab and TIL therapy. Most excised metastases sampled were pleural nodules or supraclavicular lymph nodes. Progressing patients received lymphodepletion, expanded TIL infusion and IL-2. This CDR3 is built from 14 residues. V lost 6 bases and J 0 bases, leaving 9 bases between the germline ends. Germline V lookup: CDR1 MNHEY, CDR2 SVGAGI. The chain uses TRBV6-5 and TRBJ1-5, with D unresolved. The material sequenced was tumor tissue, taken at baseline. The TCR sequence derives from a person aged 30 to 80 with non-small cell lung cancer. This chain's CDR3 is CASSKESSNQPQHF. The CDR3, as DNA: TGTGCCAGCAGCAAAGAGAGTAGCAATCAGCCCCAGCATTTT.